This T cell receptor beta chain was recovered during a study of T cells in localized non-small cell lung cancer. In its sample, this clone was seen once. Germline V gives CDR1 SGHNT, CDR2 YYREEE (reference sequence). The CDR3 is made up of 13 amino acids. With 4 bases removed from V and 1 base from J, the gap between germline ends came to 8 bases. Method: immunoSEQ multiplex PCR; TCRdb's copy keeps in-frame clones and lacks some. The table records approximately 100,000 clones, approximately 91% of them present only once. V and J are TRBV5-4 and TRBJ1-2, with a weak D call TRBD1 (5 bases). The input for sequencing was PBMCs, taken before any cancer treatment. This TCR was recovered from a woman aged 35 to 70 with stage II squamous cell lung carcinoma. The chain's CDR3 is CASSQQVNYGYTF. CDR3 DNA: TGTGCCAGCAGCCAACAGGTTAACTATGGCTACACCTTC.